The rows below give T cell receptor beta chains drawn from one sample of a study of blood T cell repertoires in COVID-19. Data came from immunoSEQ multiplex PCR; TCRdb stores just in-frame clones and leaves some out. Of roughly 670,000 clones detected, approximately 90% appear once; the ten largest clones hold about 0.24%. Sequencing input: peripheral blood. The receptors originated from a woman younger than 30 with acute or convalescent COVID-19. CDR3s include the opening cysteine and the closing phenylalanine or tryptophan. A D gene is named only where the DNA matches it firmly. Clone size is given for some rows only: seen once, a few or many times, or a class if the clone is expanded.

clone_size,d_call,v_call,j_call,cdr3_aa,cdr3_nt
-,-,TRBV7-9,TRBJ2-2,CASSLGQGTGELFF,TGTGCCAGCAGCTTAGGCCAGGGGACCGGGGAGCTGTTTTTT
-,-,TRBV13,TRBJ1-2,CASSSTGYYGYTF,TGTGCCAGCAGCTCAACAGGGTACTATGGCTACACCTTC
-,-,TRBV5-4,TRBJ1-2,CASSPDSNYGYTF,TGTGCCAGCAGCCCGGACTCTAACTATGGCTACACCTTC
-,TRBD1,TRBV18,TRBJ1-3,CASSLDRGLSGNTIYF,TGTGCCAGCTCACTCGACAGGGGCCTCTCTGGAAACACCATATATTTT
-,TRBD2,TRBV29-1,TRBJ2-7,CSVGTAGGEQYF,TGCAGCGTCGGGACCGCGGGGGGAGAGCAGTACTTC
-,-,TRBV12-5,TRBJ2-4,CASGLVQGGDIQYF,TGTGCTAGTGGTTTGGTACAGGGAGGGGACATTCAGTACTTC
-,-,TRBV27,TRBJ1-1,CASSFQGSAAFF,TGTGCCAGCAGCTTCCAGGGGTCGGCAGCTTTCTTT
-,-,TRBV6-1,TRBJ1-2,CASSEFESANYGYTF,TGTGCCAGCAGTGAATTCGAGTCCGCTAACTATGGCTACACCTTC
-,-,TRBV19,TRBJ1-3,CASSIRGAGNTIYF,TGTGCCAGTAGTATCCGTGGGGCCGGAAACACCATATATTTT
-,-,TRBV4-3,TRBJ1-2,CASSRMQLQGRDGYTF,TGCGCCAGCAGCCGGATGCAGCTACAGGGTCGAGACGGCTACACCTTC
-,TRBD1,TRBV15,TRBJ2-7,CATSRDLGQGGYEQYF,TGTGCCACCAGCAGAGATTTGGGACAGGGGGGGTACGAGCAGTACTTC
-,-,TRBV10-2,TRBJ1-1,CASSESEVYTEAFF,TGCGCCAGCAGTGAGTCCGAGGTCTACACTGAAGCTTTCTTT
once,TRBD1,TRBV10-3,TRBJ1-3,CATGTEGNTIYF,TGTGCCACAGGGACAGAGGGAAACACCATATATTTT
-,TRBD1,TRBV15,TRBJ1-6,CATNPGQGNSPLHF,TGTGCCACCAATCCGGGACAGGGGAATTCACCCCTCCACTTT
-,TRBD2,TRBV19,TRBJ2-3,CASSFFGRGNTDTQYF,TGTGCCAGTAGCTTTTTCGGGCGGGGGAACACAGATACGCAGTATTTT
-,TRBD1,TRBV7-2,TRBJ1-5,CASSLRGTGAQVSNQPQHF,TGTGCCAGCAGCTTACGTGGGACAGGGGCACAAGTAAGCAATCAGCCCCAGCATTTT
once,TRBD1,TRBV4-1,TRBJ2-7,CASSQGFRTGRNYEQYF,TGCGCCAGCAGCCAGGGTTTTAGGACAGGACGGAACTACGAGCAGTACTTC
once,-,TRBV27,TRBJ1-1,CASSPTANTEAFF,TGTGCCAGCAGTCCCACAGCGAACACTGAAGCTTTCTTT
-,TRBD1,TRBV2,TRBJ1-5,CASSAPGQGGLQPQHF,TGTGCCAGCAGTGCCCCCGGACAGGGAGGATTGCAGCCCCAGCATTTT
-,-,TRBV4-1,TRBJ2-5,CASSQEPSPGQQTQYF,TGCGCCAGCAGCCAAGAACCTTCACCAGGGCAGCAGACCCAGTACTTC
-,TRBD1,TRBV5-1,TRBJ2-7,CASSPGQGLAYEQYF,TGCGCCAGCAGCCCCGGACAGGGGCTAGCCTACGAGCAGTACTTC
-,-,TRBV5-6,TRBJ2-2,CASSETTRHTGELFF,TGTGCCAGCAGTGAGACTACCAGACACACCGGGGAGCTGTTTTTT
-,-,TRBV5-1,TRBJ2-5,CASRGLRGITRETQYF,TGCGCCAGCAGGGGGCTCCGGGGGATAACTCGAGAGACCCAGTACTTC
few,-,TRBV5-1,TRBJ1-1,CASSSGIGTEAFF,TGCGCCAGCAGCTCAGGGATAGGAACTGAAGCTTTCTTT
few,-,TRBV5-1,TRBJ2-7,CASSSRPTIQGISYEQYF,TGCGCCAGCAGCTCGCGCCCTACTATTCAGGGTATTTCCTACGAGCAGTACTTC